These 10 T cell receptor beta chains originate from one sample sequenced in a study of OX40 agonist ivuxolimab in advanced cancers. Libraries were prepared by immunoSEQ multiplex PCR; TCRdb keeps only in-frame clonotypes and omits some of them. The sample consists of 55,000 to 95,000 clones, around 88% of them appearing once. Sequences were derived from CD4+ or CD8+ T cells sorted from blood, sampled in a trial of the OX40 agonist ivuxolimab. These receptors all stem from an adult with an advanced solid tumor such as melanoma, head and neck, liver or kidney cancer.

V usage is TRBV5-4 and J usage is TRBJ1-3, with 9 bases lining up with TRBD1. The CDR3 runs to 18 residues. V was pared by 0 bases and J by 3 bases, with 10 bases of the junction left unmatched. Germline CDR1 reads SGHNT; CDR2 reads YYREEE (reference sequence). CDR3 nucleotide sequence: TGTGCCAGCAGCTTGGATTACGCGGGACAGGGTTTTGGAAACACCATATATTTT. Translated, it gives CASSLDYAGQGFGNTIYF.

The table lists this clone with a few counts. V usage is TRBV21-1 and J usage is TRBJ2-7; TRBD1, the D gene given by the table, was not confirmed from the DNA. TRBV21-1 corresponds to a pseudogene. The CDR3 extends over 20 amino acids. CDR3 sequence reads: CASSKVRRTEHGISSYEQYF. DNA for the CDR3: TGTGCCAGCAGCAAAGTGAGGCGGACAGAGCACGGTATAAGCTCCTACGAGCAGTACTTC.

The V gene is TRBV10-3, the J gene TRBJ2-7, with D unclear. This CDR3 region has 16 residues. Germline lookup yields CDR1 ENHRY and CDR2 SYGVKD. V lost 4 bases and J lost 3, with 19 bases in between. The CDR3: CAISVMGMAVGYEQYF. CDR3 DNA sequence: TGTGCCATCAGTGTGATGGGGATGGCGGTGGGCTACGAGCAGTACTTC.

The chain carries TRBV28 and TRBJ2-7, with D possibly matching TRBD1 (6 bases). The CDR3 has 15 amino acids. CDR1 and CDR2 (germline): MDHEN, SYDVKM. Trimming pared 6 bases from V and 2 bases from J, leaving 17 bases between. The CDR3: CASSSWTATTYEQYF. The CDR3 DNA is TGTGCCAGCAGCTCCTGGACAGCTACTACCTACGAGCAGTACTTC.

The chain couples TRBV6-5 to TRBJ2-7, with D possibly TRBD2 on 6 matching bases. The CDR3 covers 13 residues. V was trimmed by 5 bases and J by 3 bases, leaving 11 bases between them. The germline CDR1 and CDR2 sequences are MNHEY and SVGAGI. CDR3 protein: CASSDPEGYEQYF. The CDR3 bases are TGTGCCAGCAGTGACCCGGAGGGCTACGAGCAGTACTTC.

This sequence joins TRBV7-2 and TRBJ1-2, with D perhaps matching TRBD1 (5 bases). Germline CDR1 is SGHTA and CDR2 is FQGNSA. The CDR3 is 12 amino acids. Trimming stripped 1 base from V and 13 bases from J, with 13 bases between. CDR3 protein: CASSLGSRDFTF. The CDR3 DNA sequence: TGTGCCAGCAGCTTAGGAAGCAGGGACTTCACCTTC.

V is TRBV7-3 and J is TRBJ2-7; D remains unclear. The CDR3 runs 15 residues. Germline-derived CDR1 and CDR2 are SGHTA and FQGTGA. V gave up 5 bases and J gave up 2 bases, with 16 bases separating them. The CDR3 DNA reads as TGTGCCAGCAGCCCGTGGTCCTCGTCGCCCTACGAGCAGTACTTC. As protein: CASSPWSSSPYEQYF.

J is TRBJ2-1 and V is TRBV6-5; D unclear. In germline, CDR1 is MNHEY, CDR2 SVGAGI. V was trimmed by 5 bases and J by 5 bases, leaving 10 bases between them. There are 13 residues in the CDR3. This chain's CDR3 is CASSNVLNNEQFF. The CDR3 DNA reads TGTGCCAGCAGTAACGTTTTGAACAATGAGCAGTTCTTC.

CDR3 nucleotides: TGTGCCAGTACAGGGTCCTCTACGAGCAGCCCGGCCGACATTAGGCAGTACTTC. Its protein product is CASTGSSTSSPADIRQYF. The rearrangement links TRBV28 to TRBJ2-7; D might be TRBD1 (6 bases). The CDR3 loop spans 18 amino acids. V was trimmed by 9 bases and J by 9 bases, leaving 36 bases between them. Germline values: CDR1 MDHEN, CDR2 SYDVKM.

The CDR3 loop is CASNPGQKNTEAFF. CDR3 in DNA: TGTGCCAGTAATCCGGGACAAAAGAACACTGAAGCTTTCTTT. This chain joins TRBV6-1 and TRBJ1-1; perhaps TRBD1 as D (6 bases). Germline V gene data show CDR1 as MNHNS and CDR2 as SASEGT. Deletions cut 9 bases from V and 1 base from J, with 15 bases between. The CDR3 loop spans 14 amino acids.